One T cell receptor (beta chain) is described in this entry. The germline gives CDR1 LNHDA, CDR2 SQIVND (reference sequence). V shed 5 bases and J 10 bases; nucleotides not matched to a gene: 7. The CDR3 loop spans 15 amino acids. The record originates from a study of T cell changes during pregnancy in multiple sclerosis. TCRdb's table, derived via immunoSEQ multiplex PCR, lists solely in-frame clones and lacks some. Of fewer than 50,000 clones listed, around nine tenths are singletons. The chain recombines TRBV19 with TRBJ1-6; 11 nucleotides align to TRBD1. This clonotype was sampled from a female donor in good health, enrolled as a control in a pregnancy study. The sequencing here drew on CD4+ T cells from peripheral blood mononuclear cells, taken in the second trimester of pregnancy. CDR3 protein: CASSSPGTGGSPLHF. DNA for the CDR3: TGTGCCAGTAGTTCCCCGGGGACAGGGGGATCACCCCTCCACTTT.